The 4 T cell receptor beta chains given below trace back to one sample, sequenced in a study of blood T cells in healthy people across ages. The use of a sample-barcoded 5' primer and a J-beta primer mix characterized a second PCR of about 7 to 12 cycles. TCRdb reanalysed the 5' RACE reads using MiXCR and keeps one entry per CDR3 protein. This sample has over a million distinct CDR3 sequences, with approximately 63% found just once. Sequencing was performed on blood. The receptors stem from a man between 18 and 29 years old in good health.

CDR3 loop: CSARDPGTNYGYTF. Written as DNA, the CDR3 is TGCAGTGCTAGAGATCCAGGGACGAATTATGGCTACACCTTC. The chain links TRBV20-1 to TRBJ1-2, with D perhaps TRBD1 (5 bases). Germline V lookup: CDR1 DFQATT, CDR2 SNEGSKA (reference sequence). With 0 bases removed from V and 5 bases from J, the gap between germline ends came to 13 bases. This CDR3 has 14 amino acids.

The V call is TRBV2, the J call TRBJ2-1; D possibly uses TRBD1 or TRBD2 (6 bases each). Trimming removed 8 bases at V and 4 bases at J, with 15 bases between. CDR1 is SNHLY, CDR2 FYNNEI, per germline. This CDR3 is built from 14 residues. This CDR3 is CASEGGTLYNEQFF. Here the CDR3 DNA reads TGTGCCAGCGAAGGGGGGACACTTTACAATGAGCAGTTCTTC.

In DNA, the CDR3 is TGTGCCAGCGCATACTACACGTCCTCCTACGAGCAGTACTTC. Protein: CASAYYTSSYEQYF. The rearrangement joins TRBV7-2 to TRBJ2-7; D unclear. Trimming stripped 8 bases from V and 0 bases from J, with 14 bases between. CDR3 length: 14 residues. Germline CDR1 and CDR2: SGHTA and FQGNSA. Full variable domain (rest looked up from reference TRBV7-2 and TRBJ2-7): GAGVSQSPSNKVTEKGKDVELRCDPISGHTALYWYRQSLGQGLEFLIYFQGNSAPDKSGLPSDRFSAERTGGSVSTLTIQRTQQEDSAVYLCASAYYTSSYEQYFGPGTRLTVT.

The chain is built from TRBV4-1 and TRBJ2-3; TRBD2 might be the D (5 bases). Deletions cut 4 bases from V and 3 bases from J, with 14 bases between. This CDR3 has 15 amino acids. The V gene's germline CDR1 is MGHRA and CDR2 YSYEKL. The CDR3 loop reads CASSLMDGGTDTQYF. The CDR3 DNA sequence: TGCGCCAGCAGCCTTATGGACGGCGGGACAGATACGCAGTATTTT.